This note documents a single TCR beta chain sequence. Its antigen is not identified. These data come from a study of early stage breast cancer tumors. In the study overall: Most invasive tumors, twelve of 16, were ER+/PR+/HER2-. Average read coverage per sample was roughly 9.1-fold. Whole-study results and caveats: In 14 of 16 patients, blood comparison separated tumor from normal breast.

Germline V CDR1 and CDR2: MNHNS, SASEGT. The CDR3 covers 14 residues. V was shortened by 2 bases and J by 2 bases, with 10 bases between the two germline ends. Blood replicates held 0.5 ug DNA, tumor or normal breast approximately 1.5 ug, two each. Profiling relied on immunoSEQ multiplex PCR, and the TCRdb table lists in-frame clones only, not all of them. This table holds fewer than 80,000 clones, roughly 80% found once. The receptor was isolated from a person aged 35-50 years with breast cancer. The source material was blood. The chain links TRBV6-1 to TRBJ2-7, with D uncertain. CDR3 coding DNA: TGTGCCAGCAGTGAACGGAGTGTCACCTACGAGCAGTACTTC. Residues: CASSERSVTYEQYF.